This T cell receptor beta chain derives from a study of blood T cell repertoires in COVID-19. Study context: Researchers got acute and convalescent COVID-19 samples from the United States, Italy and Spain. Sample material is recorded as cDNA or gDNA derived from T cells, B-cell-depleted T cells, or PBMCs.

Per the study methods: Amplification of reference gene primers provided the estimated nucleated cell counts. Method: immunoSEQ multiplex PCR; TCRdb's copy keeps in-frame clones and lacks some. That table gives V, J and clone size, and the DNA gave D and trimming. The sample lists around 45,000 clones; around 90% were seen once. J lost 8 bases, V lost 5 bases, and 6 bases had no gene match. Germline V gene data show CDR1 as SGHTA and CDR2 as FQGNSA. The CDR3 totals 13 residues. The sequence derives from a man aged 60 to 75 with active COVID-19. The rearrangement joins TRBV7-2 to TRBJ1-2, with TRBD1 matching 9 bases. Sample: peripheral blood. The CDR3, as DNA: TGTGCCAGCAGCAGACGACAGGGGGAGGGCTACACCTTC. Its translation is CASSRRQGEGYTF.